Sequencing of this T cell receptor beta chain was carried out in a study of shared clonotypes between healthy human individuals. In the study's own analysis: For the immunoSEQ data, sequences were junction-only without quality scores, so filtering differed. Sequencing used immunoSEQ multiplex PCR; TCRdb keeps in-frame clones, though not all of them. V and J calls and clone size are as listed in that table; D and trimming were resolved from the DNA. The table includes about 960,000 clones, around 80% detected once. Nashville, Tennessee was home to all donors, who were Caucasian adults. On this clone itself: Its antigen is currently unknown.

Study-level points and caveats: The sharing of 5% to 6.5% of naive CD4 clonotypes was seen across a handful of donors. Exclusively blood specimens were collected; tissue repertoires likely differ.

This receptor was identified in a man aged 18 to 30 in good health. Sequencing was carried out using memory CD4+ T cells sorted from blood. Subset reported: CD45RA-negative fraction.

The chain's CDR3 is CASSLNTGVAEKLFF. CDR3 nucleotides: TGTGCCAGCAGCCTAAATACAGGGGTGGCGGAAAAACTGTTTTTT. This rearrangement joins TRBV7-9 to TRBJ1-4; 7 bases match TRBD1. CDR1 is SEHNR and CDR2 is FQNEAQ in the germline V gene (reference sequence). The CDR3 has 15 amino acids. The V and J ends lost 5 bases and 8 bases, in that order; junction bases with no gene match: 11.